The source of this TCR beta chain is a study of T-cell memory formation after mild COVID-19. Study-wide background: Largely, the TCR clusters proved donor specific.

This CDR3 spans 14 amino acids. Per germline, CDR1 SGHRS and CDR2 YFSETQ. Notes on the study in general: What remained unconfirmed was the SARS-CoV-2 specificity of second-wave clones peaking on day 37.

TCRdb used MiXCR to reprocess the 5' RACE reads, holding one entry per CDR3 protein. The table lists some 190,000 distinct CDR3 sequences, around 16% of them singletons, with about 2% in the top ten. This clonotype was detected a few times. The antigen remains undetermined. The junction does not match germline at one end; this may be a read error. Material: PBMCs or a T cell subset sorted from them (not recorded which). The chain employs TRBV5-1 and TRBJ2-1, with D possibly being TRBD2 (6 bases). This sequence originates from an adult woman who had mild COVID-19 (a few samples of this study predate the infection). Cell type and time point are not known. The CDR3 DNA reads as TGTGCCAGCAGCTTAGAGGAGGGCTACAATGAGCAGTTCTTC. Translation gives CASSLEEGYNEQFF. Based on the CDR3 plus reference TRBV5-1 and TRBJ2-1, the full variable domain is KAGVTQTPRYLIKTRGQQVTLSCSPISGHRSVSWYQQTPGQGLQFLFEYFSETQRNKGNFPGRFSGRQFSNSRSEMNVSTLELGDSALYLCASSLEEGYNEQFFGPGTRLTVL.